The sequence of this T cell receptor (beta chain) was determined in a study of CD8 T cells in ankylosing spondylitis. V lost 5 bases, J lost 5 bases, and 13 bases stayed unmatched. The CDR3 runs 17 residues. Germline V gene lookup returns CDR1 MNHEY and CDR2 SMNVEV (reference sequence). TCRdb re-called the 5' RACE reads through MiXCR, storing one row per CDR3 protein. The repertoire includes a few hundred thousand distinct CDR3 sequences, 20% of them detected once, and about an eighth sits in the top ten. The chain recombines TRBV27 with TRBJ2-5; TRBD2 agrees at 11 bases. Sequencing was performed on blood, either unsorted or a sorted T cell fraction (not recorded which). This TCR was recovered from a male donor with ankylosing spondylitis or in good health (not recorded which). The CDR3 DNA follows: TGTGCCAGCAGTGGGATACTAGCGGGGGATGCCAGGGAGACCCAGTACTTC. Residues: CASSGILAGDARETQYF.